Here is one T cell receptor (beta chain) with its context. No antigen is known for it. Amplification used 60 Vbeta primers and 13 Jbeta primers. Sequenced by immunoSEQ multiplex PCR; TCRdb stores in-frame clones only, minus some. The sample has approximately 240,000 clones; approximately 90% are singletons. The data were taken from a study of cytomegalovirus exposure and HLA in healthy donors. Whole-study results and caveats: Association of approximately 18,000 TCR beta sequences with HLA alleles was found at 0.05 false discovery rate in a later analysis. The CMV antigen specificity of three CMV-associated chains was confirmed through in vitro analysis. Earlier analysis found most TCR beta V segments productive about 87% or about 30% of the time. Common viral pathogens seemed to be connected with several of the most significant clusters, according to a later analysis.

This CDR3 is 14 amino acids long. V lost 1 base and J lost 2; bases outside the gene matches: 2. Germline lookup yields CDR1 MGHRA and CDR2 YSYEKL. This clonotype was obtained from a woman aged 18 to 35 in good health and CMV-seronegative. V and J are TRBV4-1 and TRBJ2-7, with TRBD2 matching 7 bases. Input material: PBMCs. This CDR3 is CASSQVAGAYEQYF. The DNA for the CDR3 is TGCGCCAGCAGCCAAGTCGCGGGGGCCTACGAGCAGTACTTC.